These 7 T cell receptor beta chains originate from one sample sequenced in a study of blood T cell repertoires in COVID-19. Assay: immunoSEQ multiplex PCR; the TCRdb copy retains only in-frame clones and omits some. The profile covers some 270,000 clones, with 80% to 90% appearing a single time and more than 4% taken by the ten largest. Specimen: PBMCs or T cells enriched from blood (not recorded which). The source is a woman in her twenties or thirties who had recovered from COVID-19.

The chain employs TRBV5-1 and TRBJ2-3; TRBD2 agrees at 14 bases. CDR1 SGHRS and CDR2 YFSETQ come from the germline V gene. V dropped 4 bases and J dropped 4; count of bases not matched to a gene: 2. CDR3 length equals 15 residues. The CDR3 loop reads CASSGGLAGADTQYF. The CDR3 region has the DNA TGCGCCAGCAGCGGGGGACTAGCGGGAGCAGATACGCAGTATTTT.

In this sample, this clone turned up a few times. The J gene is TRBJ1-4, the V gene TRBV5-1, with 7 bases lining up with TRBD1. Germline CDR1 SGHRS, CDR2 YFSETQ. Trimming at V came to 0 bases and at J to 7 bases, leaving 3 bases not matched to a gene. This CDR3 has 14 amino acids. CDR3 in DNA: TGCGCCAGCAGCTTGGAGACAGGGTCTGAAAAACTGTTTTTT. Translation: CASSLETGSEKLFF.

The sample holds a few counts of this clone. The chain couples TRBV10-3 to TRBJ2-5; 14 bases align to TRBD2. The CDR3 is 18 amino acids. Germline CDR1 reads ENHRY; CDR2 reads SYGVKD. V lost 3 bases to trimming and J lost 2 bases; unmatched junction nucleotides: 8. CDR3 DNA: TGTGCCATCAGTGAAGGGGCGACTAGCGGGAGGGGGCAAGAGACCCAGTACTTC. Translated, it gives CAISEGATSGRGQETQYF.

This clone turned up a few times. The chain is built from TRBV19 and TRBJ1-5; maybe TRBD1 (5 bases). The V gene's germline CDR1 is LNHDA and CDR2 SQIVND (reference sequence). The CDR3 has 13 amino acids. The V gene lost 3 bases and the J gene lost 6 bases, with 9 bases spanning the gap. CDR3 DNA: TGTGCCAGTAGTATGGGCAGGGCTCAGCCCCAGCATTTT. Translation: CASSMGRAQPQHF.

The chain recombines TRBV7-9 with TRBJ2-3, with 11 nucleotides matching TRBD2. V was clipped by 5 bases and J by 4 bases; unmatched bases: 5. The CDR3 has 15 residues. In germline, CDR1 is SEHNR, CDR2 FQNEAQ (reference sequence). CDR3 in amino acids: CASSLIAGGSDTQYF. For the CDR3, the DNA is TGTGCCAGCAGCCTTATAGCGGGGGGGTCAGATACGCAGTATTTT.

This chain joins TRBV18 and TRBJ1-2; D may be TRBD1 (5 bases). The V gene's germline CDR1 is KGHSH and CDR2 LQKENI. The CDR3 is made up of 16 amino acids. V was cut by 6 bases and J by 4 bases, with 21 bases left in between. The DNA for the CDR3 is TGTGCCAGCTCCCCTCCACAGGCACCCTACGGCTATGGCTACACCTTC. Amino acid sequence: CASSPPQAPYGYGYTF.

V gene TRBV5-1 combines with J gene TRBJ1-2; D is uncertain. Trimming took 0 bases from V and 8 from J, leaving 11 bases between them. Germline CDR1 and CDR2: SGHRS and YFSETQ. The CDR3 contains 13 residues. The CDR3 reads CASSLDGRGGYTF. In DNA, the CDR3 is TGCGCCAGCAGCTTGGACGGTCGAGGCGGCTACACCTTC.